This entry lists 15 T cell receptor beta chains sequenced from one sample in a study of CD8 T cells in ankylosing spondylitis. Study-level results: Seemingly distinctive of ankylosing spondylitis blood was a TCR beta motif formed by eight highly homologous variants.

TCRdb re-called the 5' RACE reads with MiXCR, one entry per CDR3 protein. The data show 500,000 to 550,000 distinct CDR3 sequences, 10% to 15% seen once. Their antigens are not known. The sequenced sample consisted of blood, either unsorted or a sorted T cell fraction (not recorded which). The receptor set was obtained from a male donor with ankylosing spondylitis.

The chain employs TRBV20-1 and TRBJ2-1, with 10 positions matching TRBD2. The germline V gene encodes CDR1 DFQATT and CDR2 SNEGSKA (reference sequence). CDR3 length: 14 residues. The ends lost 8 bases at V and 7 bases at J; junction bases unmatched: 11. The CDR3 region has the DNA TGCAGTTCTTTAGCGGGAGGCTCGGGGAATGAGCAGTTCTTC. It encodes CSSLAGGSGNEQFF.

This clonotype was counted between two and nine times. The J gene is TRBJ2-2, the V gene TRBV7-8; a weak D match, TRBD2 (6 bases). The V gene lost 5 bases and the J gene lost 2 bases, with 18 bases spanning the gap. Germline V gene sequence: CDR1 SGHVS, CDR2 FQNEAQ. The CDR3 contains 17 residues. CDR3 protein: CASSPQLGGLNTGELFF. The DNA of the CDR3 is TGTGCCAGCAGCCCACAACTCGGGGGACTTAACACCGGGGAGCTGTTTTTT.

This clonotype has more than one count but fewer than ten. This rearrangement joins TRBV20-1 to TRBJ2-3; D ambiguous. Between the trimmed V and J ends, which lost 2 bases and 1 base, there was a span of 4 bases. The CDR3 totals 12 residues. Per the germline V gene, CDR1 is DFQATT and CDR2 is SNEGSKA (reference sequence). CDR3 nucleotide sequence: TGCAGTGCTAGAATAGGCACAGATACGCAGTATTTT. Translating it yields CSARIGTDTQYF.

This clonotype was detected ten times or more. The chain combines TRBV5-1 with TRBJ1-1; D is uncertain. V lost 2 bases and J lost 6, with 11 bases in between. The CDR3 has 13 amino acids. The germline V gene encodes CDR1 SGHRS and CDR2 YFSETQ. The CDR3 nucleotides are TGCGCCAGCAGCTTCGTGTCCGTCTCTGAAGCTTTCTTT. Residues: CASSFVSVSEAFF.

This chain joins TRBV20-1 and TRBJ1-2, with D tentatively TRBD1 (5 bases). The CDR3 extends over 11 amino acids. The V end was cut by 4 bases, the J end by 7 bases, with 10 bases between. Germline V CDR1 and CDR2: DFQATT, SNEGSKA (reference sequence). The CDR3 reads CSAILGVGYTF. CDR3 nucleotides: TGCAGTGCTATACTAGGGGTTGGCTACACCTTC.

The chain uses TRBV7-9 and TRBJ1-1; D possibly corresponds to TRBD1 (6 bases). Germline V gene sequence: CDR1 SEHNR, CDR2 FQNEAQ (reference sequence). The CDR3 is made up of 17 amino acids. With 6 bases removed from V and 7 bases from J, the gap between germline ends came to 27 bases. CDR3 loop: CASRLSSSKQGWGEAFF. The CDR3 DNA follows: TGTGCCAGCAGATTATCCTCCTCAAAACAGGGTTGGGGTGAAGCTTTCTTT.

The chain has TRBV24-1 and TRBJ2-1; 15 bases map to TRBD2. CDR1 and CDR2 from the germline V gene are KGHDR and SFDVKD. The ends lost 9 bases at V and 10 bases at J; junction bases unmatched: 9. This CDR3 has 15 residues. As DNA, the CDR3 is TGTGCCACCCACGGACTAGCGGGAGGGGTCAGGGAGCAGTTCTTC. Encoded protein: CATHGLAGGVREQFF.

Only a few counts were recorded for this clonotype. The V gene is TRBV6-5, the J gene TRBJ2-3; TRBD2 might be the D (5 bases). The CDR3 length is 17 residues. Looked up from germline, CDR1 is MNHEY and CDR2 is SVGAGI. Between the trimmed V and J ends, which lost 0 bases and 4 bases, there was a span of 17 bases. In DNA, the CDR3 is TGTGCCAGCAGTTACTCGAACCGAGGGCCTCTCGCAGATACGCAGTATTTT. Protein sequence: CASSYSNRGPLADTQYF.

This clonotype has a handful of counts. Written as DNA, the CDR3 is TGTGCCATCAGGTGGACTAGCGGGAGAGGTGAGCAGTTCTTC. Translated, it gives CAIRWTSGRGEQFF. This chain uses TRBV10-3 with TRBJ2-1, with 13 positions matching TRBD2. Germline trimming cut 6 bases from V and 9 bases from J; bases unmatched to any gene: 5. This CDR3 is 14 amino acids long. Germline lookup yields CDR1 ENHRY and CDR2 SYGVKD.

This clonotype showed up just a few times. The chain employs TRBV24-1 and TRBJ2-5; either TRBD1 or TRBD2 may fit D (5 bases each). The length of the CDR3 is 14 residues. V gave up 5 bases and J gave up 3 bases, with 12 bases separating them. Per the germline V gene, CDR1 is KGHDR and CDR2 is SFDVKD. CDR3 sequence: CATSVRGEEETQYF. CDR3 sequence (DNA): TGTGCCACCAGTGTGAGGGGAGAGGAAGAGACCCAGTACTTC.

The chain uses TRBV27 and TRBJ2-5; D possibly corresponds to TRBD2 (6 bases). This CDR3 comprises 14 residues. Germline CDR1 and CDR2: MNHEY and SMNVEV (reference sequence). Trimming pared 6 bases from V and 3 bases from J, leaving 14 bases between. CDR3 sequence reads: CASRPWSGEETQYF. The CDR3 DNA is TGTGCCAGCAGACCTTGGTCGGGGGAAGAGACCCAGTACTTC.

This clonotype occurred a few times. The chain combines TRBV7-2 with TRBJ2-5; possibly TRBD2 for D (5 bases). CDR3 length equals 14 residues. The ends were cut back, 3 bases at V and 5 bases at J, with 13 bases in the middle. Germline CDR1 is SGHTA and CDR2 is FQGNSA. DNA for the CDR3: TGTGCCAGCAGCTTTAGGGAGACTCGGGAGACCCAGTACTTC. Protein sequence: CASSFRETRETQYF.

This chain joins TRBV6-1 and TRBJ1-1; D possibly corresponds to TRBD1 (5 bases). The germline V and J ends were trimmed by 4 bases and 4 bases, with 13 bases remaining between them. Per germline, CDR1 MNHNS and CDR2 SASEGT. The CDR3 length is 14 residues. CDR3 residues: CASSVRGRGTEAFF. CDR3 coding DNA: TGTGCCAGCAGTGTGAGGGGAAGAGGCACTGAAGCTTTCTTT.

This clonotype was seen a handful of times. The gene calls are TRBV5-6 and TRBJ2-1, with 7 positions matching TRBD2. The CDR3 has 16 residues. CDR1 SGHDT and CDR2 YYEEEE come from the germline V gene. V gave up 3 bases and J gave up 3 bases; unmatched junction bases: 9. DNA of the CDR3: TGTGCCAGCAGCTGGGGAGGGGAGACCGACTACAATGAGCAGTTCTTC. This encodes CASSWGGETDYNEQFF.

In this sample, this clonotype turned up a few times. This chain joins TRBV12-3 or TRBV12-4 and TRBJ2-7, with 13 bases identical to TRBD2. This CDR3 is 17 amino acids long. J was trimmed by 4 bases and V by 5 bases; bases with no gene match: 11. The CDR3: CASSRLAGGYIGYEQYF. The CDR3 coding sequence is TGTGCCAGCAGTAGACTAGCGGGAGGTTACATCGGGTACGAGCAGTACTTC.